Below, 14 T cell receptor beta chains from the same sample are listed, as sequenced in a study of OX40 agonist ivuxolimab in advanced cancers. Sequencing used immunoSEQ multiplex PCR; TCRdb keeps in-frame clones, though not all of them. The table shows roughly 62,000 clones, with approximately 83% occurring only once. The material was CD4+ or CD8+ T cells sorted from blood, obtained in a trial of the OX40 agonist ivuxolimab. These receptors all come from an adult with an advanced solid tumor such as melanoma, head and neck, liver or kidney cancer.

This clone appeared a few times. This sequence joins TRBV2 and TRBJ1-1, with D maybe TRBD1 (6 bases). The CDR3 extends over 14 amino acids. Trimming cost V 4 bases and J 1 base, with 10 bases left between them. Germline V gives CDR1 SNHLY, CDR2 FYNNEI. CDR3 sequence reads: CASSVRTENTEAFF. The CDR3 nucleotides are TGTGCCAGCAGTGTCCGGACAGAGAACACTGAAGCTTTCTTT. Filled out from reference TRBV2 and TRBJ1-1, the complete variable domain reads EPEVTQTPSHQVTQMGQEVILRCVPISNHLYFYWYRQILGQKVEFLVSFYNNEISEKSEIFDDQFSVERPDGSNFTLKIRSTKLEDSAMYFCASSVRTENTEAFFGQGTRLTVV.

This rearrangement joins TRBV23-1 to TRBJ2-1, with 8 bases that match TRBD2. TRBV23-1 is assigned to the ORF class and has an uncertain function. Trimming took 4 bases from V and 4 from J; bases not matched to a gene: 9. The CDR3 has 16 amino acids. CDR3 loop: CASSLSGDPFYNEQFF. Written as DNA, the CDR3 is TGCGCCAGCAGTCTTAGCGGGGACCCTTTTTACAATGAGCAGTTCTTC.

V and J are TRBV19 and TRBJ2-2, with 11 bases matching TRBD2. The CDR3 contains 16 residues. Trimming removed 4 bases from V and 3 bases from J; junction bases left unmatched: 4. From germline, CDR1 is LNHDA and CDR2 SQIVND (reference sequence). CDR3 in DNA: TGTGCCAGTAGTACTCCGGGACTAGCGGACACCGGGGAGCTGTTTTTT. Protein: CASSTPGLADTGELFF.

The V and J genes are TRBV19 and TRBJ1-2; D is undetermined. From germline, CDR1 is LNHDA and CDR2 SQIVND (reference sequence). V was trimmed by 1 base and J by 8 bases, leaving 20 bases between them. The CDR3 is 16 amino acids. CDR3 in amino acids: CASSIASRLVVVGYTF. The CDR3 DNA reads as TGTGCCAGTAGTATAGCCTCGCGTTTGGTAGTCGTAGGCTACACCTTC.

The V call is TRBV29-1, the J call TRBJ2-1, with TRBD2 identical over 10 bases. Trimming took 8 bases from V and 10 from J; bases not matched to a gene: 11. The CDR3 contains 13 residues. CDR1 is SQVTM and CDR2 is ANQGSEA in the germline V gene. CDR3 bases: TGCAGCCTAAGCGGGAGGGCCTCGGACGAGCAGTTCTTC. Translated: CSLSGRASDEQFF.

V and J are TRBV19 and TRBJ1-4; D uncertain. There are 18 residues in the CDR3. The germline V and J ends were trimmed by 5 bases and 0 bases, with 19 bases remaining between them. CDR1 LNHDA and CDR2 SQIVND come from the germline V gene (reference sequence). Written as DNA, the CDR3 is TGTGCCAGTAGTCCCGGCTGGGGTCCGGGGTCAACTAATGAAAAACTGTTTTTT. This translates into CASSPGWGPGSTNEKLFF.

The chain recombines TRBV18 with TRBJ2-7, with 8 nucleotides matching TRBD1. J lost 0 bases, V lost 5 bases, and 6 bases had no gene match. This CDR3 contains 15 residues. CDR1 is KGHSH, CDR2 LQKENI, per germline. CDR3 residues: CASSTRTGSSYEQYF. CDR3 in DNA: TGTGCCAGCTCAACACGGACAGGGTCCTCCTACGAGCAGTACTTC.

The rearrangement uses TRBV5-1 and TRBJ2-2, with 9 bases lining up with TRBD1. Trimming took 8 bases from V and 5 from J; bases not matched to a gene: 4. The CDR3 extends over 13 amino acids. Looked up from germline, CDR1 is SGHRS and CDR2 is YFSETQ. CDR3 bases: TGCGCCAGAATAGGACAGGGGACCGGGGAGCTGTTTTTT. Protein product: CARIGQGTGELFF.

A remark on this clone: The sample has other DNA sequences that encode this CDR3 too. CDR3 amino acids: CASKLNTEAFF. DNA of the CDR3: TGTGCCAGCAAACTGAACACTGAAGCTTTCTTT. The J gene is TRBJ1-1, the V gene TRBV2; no firm D call. This CDR3 spans 11 amino acids. The germline gives CDR1 SNHLY, CDR2 FYNNEI. The V end lost 7 bases, the J end lost 0 bases, and 3 bases lay between the germline ends.

This clone was seen just once. The chain combines TRBV5-1 with TRBJ2-5; 9 bases are a match to TRBD2. V lost 1 base and J lost 1; bases outside the gene matches: 2. The CDR3 covers 15 residues. Germline loops: CDR1 SGHRS, CDR2 YFSETQ. CDR3 sequence: CASSLQAGGQETQYF. The CDR3, as DNA: TGCGCCAGCAGCTTGCAAGCGGGAGGCCAAGAGACCCAGTACTTC.

This sequence joins TRBV28 and TRBJ2-4; D is ambiguous. Germline V gives CDR1 MDHEN, CDR2 SYDVKM. Trimming removed 4 bases from V and 8 bases from J, with 18 bases in between. The length of the CDR3 is 15 residues. In nucleotides, the CDR3 is TGTGCCAGCAGTTCCTCTGCTGCTGGTTATCACATTCAGTACTTC. Encoded protein: CASSSSAAGYHIQYF.

The chain has TRBV5-1 and TRBJ1-5, with D perhaps matching TRBD1 (5 bases). Germline V gives CDR1 SGHRS, CDR2 YFSETQ. There are 14 residues in the CDR3. With 1 base removed from V and 4 bases from J, the gap between germline ends came to 9 bases. CDR3 sequence: CASSLLQGNQPQHF. DNA of the CDR3: TGCGCCAGCAGCTTGTTGCAGGGTAATCAGCCCCAGCATTTT.

The chain carries TRBV15 and TRBJ1-4; 9 nucleotides match TRBD1. CDR1 is LNHNV and CDR2 is YYDKDF in the germline V gene (reference sequence). V lost 1 base to trimming and J lost 6 bases; unmatched junction nucleotides: 6. The CDR3 loop spans 16 amino acids. For the CDR3, the DNA is TGTGCCACCAGCAGAGCCAGGACAGGGGCCTATGAAAAACTGTTTTTT. It is translated as CATSRARTGAYEKLFF.

The chain is built from TRBV7-4 and TRBJ2-7; D call uncertain. The CDR3 runs 15 residues. V was pared by 5 bases and J by 0 bases, with 14 bases between. From germline, CDR1 is SGHVT and CDR2 SQSDAQ. CDR3 DNA: TGTGCCAGCAGCCCCGGTCCCCCGAGCTCCTACGAGCAGTACTTC. Translating gives CASSPGPPSSYEQYF. The variable domain in full, completed from reference TRBV7-4 and TRBJ2-7, reads GAGVSQSPRYKVAKRGRDVALRCDSISGHVTLYWYRQTLGQGSEVLTYSQSDAQRDKSGRPSGRFSAERPERSVSTLKIQRTEQGDSAVYLCASSPGPPSSYEQYFGPGTRLTVT.